Shown below are 13 T cell receptor beta chains from a single sample sequenced in a study of OX40 agonist ivuxolimab in advanced cancers. Using immunoSEQ multiplex PCR, the repertoire was profiled, and TCRdb retains in-frame clones only, with some absent. The sample consists of approximately 59,000 clones, roughly four fifths of them appearing once. The specimen comprised CD4+ or CD8+ T cells sorted from blood, sampled in a trial of the OX40 agonist ivuxolimab. These receptors were obtained from an adult with an advanced solid tumor such as melanoma, head and neck, liver or kidney cancer.

The chain is built from TRBV27 and TRBJ2-5; TRBD2 matches at 7 bases. The DNA end is more similar to TRBJ2-7, so the J call may be wrong. This CDR3 contains 14 residues. Per germline, CDR1 MNHEY and CDR2 SMNVEV (reference sequence). In DNA, the CDR3 is TGTGCCAGCAGTTGGGGGGGTTCCCCCTACGAGCAGTACTTC. It is translated as CASSWGGSPYEQYF.

The chain is built from TRBV5-4 and TRBJ1-3, with 8 bases lining up with TRBD1. Germline CDR1 reads SGHNT; CDR2 reads YYREEE (reference sequence). The CDR3 totals 16 residues. Trimming removed 3 bases from V and 4 bases from J; junction bases left unmatched: 9. CDR3: CASSSATGVGGNTIYF. The CDR3 region has the DNA TGTGCCAGCAGCTCCGCGACAGGGGTTGGAGGAAACACCATATATTTT.

The gene calls are TRBV25-1 and TRBJ1-1; no clear D gene. CDR3 size: 15 residues. CDR1 MGHDK and CDR2 SYGVNS come from the germline V gene. Deletions cut 4 bases from V and 1 base from J, with 13 bases between. The CDR3 DNA follows: TGTGCCAGCAGTGGCTCAAAACCGCCGAACACTGAAGCTTTCTTT. Its translation is CASSGSKPPNTEAFF.

The chain links TRBV20-1 to TRBJ2-5; a possible D gene is TRBD2 (6 bases). Germline-derived CDR1 and CDR2 are DFQATT and SNEGSKA (reference sequence). V lost 5 bases, J lost 7 bases, and 11 bases lay in between. This CDR3 spans 11 amino acids. As DNA, the CDR3 is TGCAGTGCTCAAGCCGGGGGGACCCAGTACTTC. As protein: CSAQAGGTQYF.

The chain uses TRBV5-8 and TRBJ1-4, with D tentatively TRBD1 (6 bases). V was clipped by 0 bases and J by 4 bases, with 16 bases between them. Germline values: CDR1 SGHTS, CDR2 YDEGEE. The CDR3 spans 17 residues. The CDR3 region is CASSLAAGGSRNEKLFF. CDR3 in DNA: TGTGCCAGCAGCTTGGCTGCTGGGGGCAGCCGTAATGAAAAACTGTTTTTT.

V usage is TRBV5-1 and J usage is TRBJ2-5; D remains unclear. V gave up 2 bases and J gave up 0 bases, with 8 bases separating them. Per the germline V gene, CDR1 is SGHRS and CDR2 is YFSETQ. The CDR3 spans 14 residues. The CDR3 DNA reads TGCGCCAGCAGCTTCCAGCCAGACCAAGAGACCCAGTACTTC. Protein product: CASSFQPDQETQYF.

This clone was observed a handful of times. This rearrangement joins TRBV5-8 to TRBJ1-2; tentative D call: TRBD1 (5 bases). Germline values: CDR1 SGHTS, CDR2 YDEGEE. The CDR3 extends over 12 amino acids. Trimming pared 7 bases from V and 4 bases from J, leaving 11 bases between. The CDR3 nucleotides are TGTGCCAGCCTCAGGGAATTCTATGGCTACACCTTC. Its protein product is CASLREFYGYTF.

This chain joins TRBV7-7 and TRBJ1-1, with 10 nucleotides matching TRBD1. CDR3 length: 13 amino acids. CDR1 is SSHAT and CDR2 is FNYEAQ in the germline V gene (reference sequence). V shed 5 bases, J shed 6 bases, and the junction held 3 bases outside the gene matches. The DNA for the CDR3 is TGTGCCAGCAGCGTGGGACAGGGGTCTGAAGCTTTCTTT. Translating gives CASSVGQGSEAFF. The complete variable domain, with remaining parts taken from reference TRBV7-7 and TRBJ1-1, reads GAGVSQSPRYKVTKRGQDVTLRCDPISSHATLYWYQQALGQGPEFLTYFNYEAQPDKSGLPSDRFSAERPEGSISTLTIQRTEQRDSAMYRCASSVGQGSEAFFGQGTRLTVV.

The rearrangement joins TRBV7-5 to TRBJ2-5. TRBV7-5 is assigned pseudogene status. There are 15 residues in the CDR3. The CDR3 loop is CVRSPLGAPQETQYF. CDR3 nucleotide sequence: TGTGTCAGAAGCCCGCTCGGGGCCCCCCAAGAGACCCAGTACTTC.

CDR3 sequence: CASSGVSGVGEQFF. The CDR3 nucleotides read TGTGCCAGCAGCGGGGTTAGCGGGGTGGGGGAGCAGTTCTTC. The chain links TRBV4-2 to TRBJ2-1, with 8 bases matching TRBD2. Trimming removed 5 bases from V and 10 bases from J; junction bases left unmatched: 10. Germline V CDR1 and CDR2: LGHNA, YNFKEQ. The CDR3 runs to 14 residues.

This clone was detected a few times. The genes are TRBV5-6 and TRBJ1-2, with D uncertain. Germline lookup yields CDR1 SGHDT and CDR2 YYEEEE. The V gene lost 0 bases and the J gene lost 3 bases, with 12 bases spanning the gap. This CDR3 region has 15 residues. The CDR3 region has the DNA TGTGCCAGCAGCTTGGTCGGGGTATTGGACTATGGCTACACCTTC. Protein: CASSLVGVLDYGYTF. Complete variable domain (other parts from reference TRBV5-6 and TRBJ1-2): DAGVTQSPTHLIKTRGQQVTLRCSPKSGHDTVSWYQQALGQGPQFIFQYYEEEERQRGNFPDRFSGHQFPNYSSELNVNALLLGDSALYLCASSLVGVLDYGYTFGSGTRLTVV.

The chain is built from TRBV7-2 and TRBJ2-5; D is possibly TRBD1 or TRBD2 (7 bases each). V shed 1 base and J shed 4 bases, with 13 bases lying between them. Germline CDR1 is SGHTA and CDR2 is FQGNSA. CDR3 size: 15 residues. The CDR3 nucleotides are TGTGCCAGCAGCTTAGATGGCAGGGGGGGAGAGACCCAGTACTTC. This sequence encodes CASSLDGRGGETQYF.

The V and J genes are TRBV7-9 and TRBJ1-5, with unresolved D. Germline CDR1 is SEHNR and CDR2 is FQNEAQ (reference sequence). This CDR3 region has 12 residues. V was shortened by 1 base and J by 7 bases, with 5 bases between the two germline ends. The CDR3 reads CASSLEEQPQHF. The CDR3 DNA follows: TGTGCCAGCAGCTTAGAGGAGCAGCCCCAGCATTTT.